This TCR beta chain appears in the sequencing data of a study of T cells in Graves' hyperthyroidism and ophthalmopathy. There were TCR beta CDR3 regions amplified from RNA transcripts. Using the HTBI primer set, a first-round RT-PCR was run on the TCR CDR3. Each CDR3 protein gets one entry after TCRdb re-called the multiplex PCR reads with MiXCR. In the table there are about 110,000 distinct CDR3 sequences, 16% of which are singletons. Trimming stripped 1 base from V and 2 bases from J, with 9 bases between. CDR3 length equals 14 residues. CDR1 and CDR2 from the germline V gene are GTSNPN and SVGIG (reference sequence). This clonotype was observed at least ten times.

The rearrangement links TRBV30 to TRBJ1-5, with D perhaps TRBD1 (5 bases). The specimen was blood. The sequence was obtained from a woman aged 50 to 60 with Graves' hyperthyroidism. Here the CDR3 reads CAWSGGRGNQPQHF. DNA for the CDR3: TGTGCCTGGAGTGGGGGCAGGGGCAATCAGCCCCAGCATTTT.